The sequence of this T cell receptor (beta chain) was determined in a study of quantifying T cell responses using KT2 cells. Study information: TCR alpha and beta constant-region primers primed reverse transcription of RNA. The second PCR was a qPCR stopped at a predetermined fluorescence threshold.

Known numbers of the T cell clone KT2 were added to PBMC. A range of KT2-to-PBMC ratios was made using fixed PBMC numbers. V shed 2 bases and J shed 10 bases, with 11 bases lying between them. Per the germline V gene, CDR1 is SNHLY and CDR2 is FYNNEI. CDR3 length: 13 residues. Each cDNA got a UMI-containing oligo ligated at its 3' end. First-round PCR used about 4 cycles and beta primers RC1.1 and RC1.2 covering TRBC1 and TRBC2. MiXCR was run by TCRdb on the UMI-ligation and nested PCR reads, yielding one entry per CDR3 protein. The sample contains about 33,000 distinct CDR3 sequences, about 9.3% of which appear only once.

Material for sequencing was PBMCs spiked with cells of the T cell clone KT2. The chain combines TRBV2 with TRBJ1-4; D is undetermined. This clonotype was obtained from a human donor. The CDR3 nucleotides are TGTGCCAGCAGTGAATACGGCGTGGTAAAACTGTTTTTT. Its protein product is CASSEYGVVKLFF.